The text below deals with one T cell receptor beta chain. These data are taken from a study of identifying expanded T cells in peripheral blood. There are 16 residues in the CDR3. Trimming cost V 1 base and J 7 bases, with 14 bases left between them. Looked up from germline, CDR1 is MGHRA and CDR2 is YSYEKL. The method was immunoSEQ multiplex PCR; TCRdb's version includes in-frame clones alone and lacks a portion of them. The top ten clones hold about 20% of a sample with roughly 63,000 clones, approximately 83% of them seen once. The sequenced sample consisted of blood. V gene TRBV4-1 combines with J gene TRBJ1-6; no firm D call. This clonotype was obtained from a person aged 18-70 years in good health. The DNA of the CDR3 is TGCGCCAGCAGCCAAGTTGAAGACGCCTGGAATTCACCCCTCCACTTT. Encoded protein: CASSQVEDAWNSPLHF.